This TCR beta chain came from a study of T cells after yellow fever vaccination. Study background: SMART-Seq v4 Ultra Low Input prepared libraries from low-cell fractions. Broader study findings: A large majority of primary-vaccination clones showed up again after the booster (about 97% CD4, 75% to 90% CD8). Although the secondary response was weaker, it peaked faster, at day 5 versus 15. The presence of abundant clonotypes contaminating from the bulk population was possible in FACS-sorted repertoires.

This clonotype showed up just a few times. What it binds is unknown. From the 5' RACE reads, TCRdb called clonotypes with MiXCR, one entry per CDR3 protein. This table holds 510,000 or so distinct CDR3 sequences, around 21% found once. The TCR sequence derives from a man under 40 who received the YFV17D yellow fever vaccine. The sample consisted of PBMCs, taken 15 days after the yellow fever booster vaccination.

Written as DNA, the CDR3 is TGCGCCAGCAGCTACCAAGGACTAGCGGGAGTAGGCGAGACCCAGTACTTC. It is translated as CASSYQGLAGVGETQYF. The chain recombines TRBV5-1 with TRBJ2-5, with 13 nucleotides matching TRBD2. The CDR3 covers 17 residues. V was pared by 3 bases and J by 5 bases, with 10 bases of the junction left unmatched. Germline assignment: CDR1 SGHRS and CDR2 YFSETQ.